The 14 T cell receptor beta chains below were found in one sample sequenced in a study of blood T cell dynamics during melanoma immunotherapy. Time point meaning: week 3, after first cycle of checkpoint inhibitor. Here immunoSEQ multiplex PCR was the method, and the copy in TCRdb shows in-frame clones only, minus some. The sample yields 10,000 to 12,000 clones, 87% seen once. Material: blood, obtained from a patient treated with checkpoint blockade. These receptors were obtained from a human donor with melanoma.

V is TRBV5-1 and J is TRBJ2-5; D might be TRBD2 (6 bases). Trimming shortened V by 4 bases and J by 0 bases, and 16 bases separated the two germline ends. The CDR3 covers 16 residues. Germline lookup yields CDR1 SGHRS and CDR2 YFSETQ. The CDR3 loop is CASSPQPREYQETQYF. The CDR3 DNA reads TGCGCCAGCAGCCCGCAGCCCCGGGAGTACCAAGAGACCCAGTACTTC.

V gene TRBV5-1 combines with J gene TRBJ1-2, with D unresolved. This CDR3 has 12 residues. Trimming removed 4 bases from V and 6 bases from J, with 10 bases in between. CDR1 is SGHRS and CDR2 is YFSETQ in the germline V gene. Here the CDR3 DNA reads TGCGCCAGCAGCCAGAAGGGCGATGGCTACACCTTC. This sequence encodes CASSQKGDGYTF.

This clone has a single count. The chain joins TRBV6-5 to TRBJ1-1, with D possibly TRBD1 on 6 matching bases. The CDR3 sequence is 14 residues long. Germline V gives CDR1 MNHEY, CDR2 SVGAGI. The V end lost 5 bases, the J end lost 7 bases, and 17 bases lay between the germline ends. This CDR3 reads CASSRRDTRGEAFF. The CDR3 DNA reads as TGTGCCAGCAGTCGACGGGACACGAGAGGTGAAGCTTTCTTT.

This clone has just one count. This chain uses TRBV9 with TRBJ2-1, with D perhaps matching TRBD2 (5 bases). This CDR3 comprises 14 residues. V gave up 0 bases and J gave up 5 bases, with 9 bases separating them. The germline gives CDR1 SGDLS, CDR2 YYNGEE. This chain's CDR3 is CASSVETGNNEQFF. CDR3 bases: TGTGCCAGCAGCGTAGAAACGGGGAACAATGAGCAGTTCTTC.

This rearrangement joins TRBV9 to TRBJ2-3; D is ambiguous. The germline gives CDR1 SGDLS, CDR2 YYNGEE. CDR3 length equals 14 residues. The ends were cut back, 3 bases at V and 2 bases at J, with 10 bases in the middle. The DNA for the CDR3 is TGTGCCAGCAGCGGTGGCGGCCTCACAGATACGCAGTATTTT. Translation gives CASSGGGLTDTQYF.

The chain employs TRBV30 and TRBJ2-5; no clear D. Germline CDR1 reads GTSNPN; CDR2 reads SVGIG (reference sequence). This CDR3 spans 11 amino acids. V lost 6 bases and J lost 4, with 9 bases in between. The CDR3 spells CACDGSETQYF. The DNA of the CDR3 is TGTGCCTGTGACGGATCAGAGACCCAGTACTTC. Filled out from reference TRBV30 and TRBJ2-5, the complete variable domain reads SQTIHQWPATLVQPVGSPLSLECTVEGTSNPNLYWYRQAAGRGLQLLFYSVGIGQISSEVPQNLSASRPQDRQFILSSKKLLLSDSGFYLCACDGSETQYFGPGTRLLVL.

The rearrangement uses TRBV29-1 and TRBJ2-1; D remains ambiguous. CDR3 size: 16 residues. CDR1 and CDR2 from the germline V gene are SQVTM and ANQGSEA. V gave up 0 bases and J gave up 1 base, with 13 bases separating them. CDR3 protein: CSVEDPERKSYNEQFF. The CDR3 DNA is TGCAGCGTTGAAGATCCGGAGCGTAAATCCTACAATGAGCAGTTCTTC.

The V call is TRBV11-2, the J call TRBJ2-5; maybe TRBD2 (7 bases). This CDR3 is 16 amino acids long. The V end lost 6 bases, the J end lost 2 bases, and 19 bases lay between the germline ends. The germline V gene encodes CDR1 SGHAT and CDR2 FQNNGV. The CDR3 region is CASRSGGGPNQETQYF. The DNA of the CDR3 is TGTGCCAGCAGGTCGGGCGGGGGCCCAAATCAAGAGACCCAGTACTTC.

CDR3 coding DNA: TGTGCCAGCAGCTTAGGACGCTTCCTAGGGGGCGCAGCTGGAAACACCATATATTTT. Translated: CASSLGRFLGGAAGNTIYF. This chain joins TRBV11-2 and TRBJ1-3; TRBD1 aligns across 7 bases. Germline CDR1 is SGHAT and CDR2 is FQNNGV. This CDR3 is built from 19 residues. Unmatched junction bases numbered 14, after V lost 1 base and J lost 2 bases.

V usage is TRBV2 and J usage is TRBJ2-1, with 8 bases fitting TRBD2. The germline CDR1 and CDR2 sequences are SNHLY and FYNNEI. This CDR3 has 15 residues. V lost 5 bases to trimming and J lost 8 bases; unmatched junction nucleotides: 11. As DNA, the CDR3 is TGTGCCAGCAGTTTAGCGGGGCGGGGAGGGGATGAGCAGTTCTTC. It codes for CASSLAGRGGDEQFF.

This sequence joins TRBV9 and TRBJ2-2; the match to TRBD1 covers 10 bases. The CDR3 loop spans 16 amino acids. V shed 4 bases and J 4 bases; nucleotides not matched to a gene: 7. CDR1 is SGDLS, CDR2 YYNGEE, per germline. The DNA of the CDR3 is TGTGCCAGCAGCACGACGGGACAGGGGACCACCGGGGAGCTGTTTTTT. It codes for CASSTTGQGTTGELFF.

In DNA form, the CDR3 reads TGCGCCAGCAGCCAGATGGAAAGGCAGCCCCAGCATTTT. Translating it yields CASSQMERQPQHF. The chain joins TRBV4-1 to TRBJ1-5; D remains unclear. Germline V gene data show CDR1 as MGHRA and CDR2 as YSYEKL. The CDR3 runs 13 residues. The V end was cut by 3 bases, the J end by 7 bases, with 10 bases between.

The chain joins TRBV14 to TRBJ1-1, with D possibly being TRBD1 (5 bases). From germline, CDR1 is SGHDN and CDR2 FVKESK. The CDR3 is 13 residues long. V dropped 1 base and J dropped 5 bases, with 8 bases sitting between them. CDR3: CASSQGGLTEAFF. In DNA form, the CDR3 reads TGTGCCAGCAGCCAAGGGGGGTTGACTGAAGCTTTCTTT.

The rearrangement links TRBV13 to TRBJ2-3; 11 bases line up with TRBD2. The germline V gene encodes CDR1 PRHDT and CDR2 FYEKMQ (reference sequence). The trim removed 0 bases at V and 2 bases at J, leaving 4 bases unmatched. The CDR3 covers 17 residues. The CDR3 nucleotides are TGTGCCAGCAGCTTAGGGACTAGCGGGGAGTTCACAGATACGCAGTATTTT. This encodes CASSLGTSGEFTDTQYF.